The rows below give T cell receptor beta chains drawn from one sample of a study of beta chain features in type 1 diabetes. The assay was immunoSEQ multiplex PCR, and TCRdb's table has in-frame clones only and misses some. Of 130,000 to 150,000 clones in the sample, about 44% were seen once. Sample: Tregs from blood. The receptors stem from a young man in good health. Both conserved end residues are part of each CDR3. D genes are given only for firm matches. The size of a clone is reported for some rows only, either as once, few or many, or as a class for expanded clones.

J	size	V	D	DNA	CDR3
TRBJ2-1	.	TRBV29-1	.	TGCAGCGTACTAAAGGGGATCTCCTACAATGAGCAGTTCTTC	CSVLKGISYNEQFF
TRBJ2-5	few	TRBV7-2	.	TGTGCCAGCACCTCATTGGGGGGGGCAGAGACCCAGTACTTC	CASTSLGGAETQYF
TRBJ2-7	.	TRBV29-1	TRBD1	TGCAGCGTGCGTCCGGGACAGGGGGCGCAGCAGTACTTC	CSVRPGQGAQQYF
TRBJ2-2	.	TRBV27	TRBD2	TGTGCCAGCTCCAACAGAGCGGGAGGGTACACCGGGGAGCTGTTTTTT	CASSNRAGGYTGELFF
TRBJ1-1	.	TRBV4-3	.	TGCGCCAGCAGCCACGGCTCAGGGGAGGGGACTGAAGCTTTCTTT	CASSHGSGEGTEAFF
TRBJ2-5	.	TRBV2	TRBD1	TGTGCCAGCAGCGACAGGGGCGAGACCCAGTACTTC	CASSDRGETQYF
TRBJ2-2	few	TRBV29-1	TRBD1	TGCAGCGCCGCGGCAGGGGGTGACATGAACACCGGGGAGCTGTTTTTT	CSAAAGGDMNTGELFF
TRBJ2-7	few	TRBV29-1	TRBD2	TGCAGCGTTGAAGATCTCGGGAGGGGTGCATACTTC	CSVEDLGRGAYF
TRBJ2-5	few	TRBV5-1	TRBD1	TGCGCCAGCGTCGGACAGGGTGATAGAGAGACCCAGTACTTC	CASVGQGDRETQYF
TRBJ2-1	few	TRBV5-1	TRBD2	TGCGCCAGCGCCTTTCTAGCGGGGGGCTCCAATGAGCAGTTCTTC	CASAFLAGGSNEQFF
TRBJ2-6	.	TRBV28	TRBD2	TGTGCCACCAAATTCGCGGGGGCTGGGGCCAACGTCCTGACTTTC	CATKFAGAGANVLTF
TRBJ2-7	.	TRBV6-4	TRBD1	TGTGCCAGCAGTGAGACGGGACAGGGTGGCGACGAGCAGTACTTC	CASSETGQGGDEQYF
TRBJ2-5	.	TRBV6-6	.	TGTGCCAGCAGTTACTCCGGCGGCCCTCAAGAGACCCAGTACTTC	CASSYSGGPQETQYF
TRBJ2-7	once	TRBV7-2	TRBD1	TGTGCCAGCAGCTTTGGGACAGGACCCTACGAGCAGTACTTC	CASSFGTGPYEQYF
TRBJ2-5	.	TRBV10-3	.	TGTGCCATCTCCTCTCTCAGGGTGGAGACCCAGTACTTC	CAISSLRVETQYF
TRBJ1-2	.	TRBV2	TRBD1	TGTGCCAGTCCCACGGGACAGGGGACCTATGGCTACACCTTC	CASPTGQGTYGYTF
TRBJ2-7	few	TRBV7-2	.	TGTGCCAGCAGCTTAACCCAGGGTGTGAACTACGAGCAGTACTTC	CASSLTQGVNYEQYF
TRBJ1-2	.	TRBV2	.	TGTGCCAGCAGTGAAGGCAGGAACTATGGCTACACCTTC	CASSEGRNYGYTF
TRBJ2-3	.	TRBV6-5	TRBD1	TGTGCCAGCAGCCCGACAGGGTTGAATACGCAGTATTTT	CASSPTGLNTQYF
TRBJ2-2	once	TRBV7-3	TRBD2	TGTGCCAGCAGCGTCCGGGGGGGCGCGAACACCGGGGAGCTGTTTTTT	CASSVRGGANTGELFF
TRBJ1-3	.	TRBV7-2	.	TGTGCCAGCAGCTTTGAGCCTGTCTCTGGAAACACCATATATTTT	CASSFEPVSGNTIYF
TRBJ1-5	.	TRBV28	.	TGTGCCAGCAGTTTGGCCGGGACACTTAATCAGCCCCAGCATTTT	CASSLAGTLNQPQHF
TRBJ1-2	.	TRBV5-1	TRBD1	TGCGCCAGCACCGGAGACAGGGGTGGGGGCTACACCTTC	CASTGDRGGGYTF
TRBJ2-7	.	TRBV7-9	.	TGTGCCAGCAGCCAAAGGGGGTCCATCTACGAGCAGTACTTC	CASSQRGSIYEQYF
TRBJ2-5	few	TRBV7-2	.	TGTGCCAGCAGCAAATCCGGGACACCGCAAGAGACCCAGTACTTC	CASSKSGTPQETQYF
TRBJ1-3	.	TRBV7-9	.	TGTGCCAGCAGCTTATCGTCCTCTGGAAACACCATATATTTT	CASSLSSSGNTIYF
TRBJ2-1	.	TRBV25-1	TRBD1	TGTGCCAGCAGTGCCGGGACAGGTCCCAAGCCGCCGTACAATGAGCAGTTCTTC	CASSAGTGPKPPYNEQFF
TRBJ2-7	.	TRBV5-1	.	TGCGCCAGCAGCGTAGATCCTTACGAGCAGTACTTC	CASSVDPYEQYF
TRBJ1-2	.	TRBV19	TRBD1	TGTGCCAGTAGTACCCGGGACAGGGGCTATGGCTACACCTTC	CASSTRDRGYGYTF
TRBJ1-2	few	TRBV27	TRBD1	TGTGCCAGCAGTGCAGGGGGCCCTGGGTATGGCTACACCTTC	CASSAGGPGYGYTF
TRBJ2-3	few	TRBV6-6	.	TGTGCCAGCGGAGCGGGCACAGATACGCAGTATTTT	CASGAGTDTQYF
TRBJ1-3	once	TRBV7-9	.	TGTGCCAGCAGCTCAGGGGCCGTAAACACCATATATTTT	CASSSGAVNTIYF
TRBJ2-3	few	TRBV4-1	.	TGCGCCAGCAGCCAACCCGGGGTCACAGATACGCAGTATTTT	CASSQPGVTDTQYF
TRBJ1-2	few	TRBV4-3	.	TGCGCCAGCAGCCAAGACGAGTGGGCAGTCTATGGCTACACCTTC	CASSQDEWAVYGYTF